The 6 T cell receptor beta chains below were found in one sample sequenced in a study of shared clonotypes between healthy human individuals. Only in-frame clones appear in the TCRdb table, and some are missing; sequencing was by immunoSEQ multiplex PCR. The profile shows hundreds of thousands of clones, 77% of them singletons. Sequencing input: PBMCs. These receptors were collected from a woman in her forties in good health. Some clones in this sample may be carry-over from other donors' samples.

A single count supports this clone. The chain combines TRBV28 with TRBJ1-1, with D possibly being TRBD1 (6 bases). The CDR3 consists of 13 residues. Trimming removed 2 bases at V and 6 bases at J, with 10 bases between. Germline CDR1 and CDR2: MDHEN and SYDVKM. This CDR3 is CASSLGQQSEAFF. The CDR3 region has the DNA TGTGCCAGCAGTTTAGGACAGCAGTCTGAAGCTTTCTTT.

With respect to this clone: Compared with germline, one end of the junction differs, possibly owing to a read error. This chain connects TRBV30 to TRBJ2-3, with 7 bases lining up with TRBD2. Germline CDR1 and CDR2: GTSNPN and SVGIG (reference sequence). The CDR3 consists of 17 residues. As DNA, the CDR3 is TGTACCTGGAGTAGCACGGGAGGAGAGATAATCACAGATACGCGGTATTTT. Translated: CTWSSTGGEIITDTRYF.

The CDR3 DNA follows: TGTGCCAGCAGCTTAGCGCTAGACAGCTCTGGAAACACCATATATTTT. Translation: CASSLALDSSGNTIYF. The chain uses TRBV7-9 and TRBJ1-3, with D perhaps TRBD1 (5 bases). Germline V CDR1 and CDR2: SEHNR, FQNEAQ (reference sequence). The length of the CDR3 is 16 residues. The V end lost 0 bases, the J end lost 0 bases, and 9 bases lay between the germline ends. Complete variable domain (other parts from reference TRBV7-9 and TRBJ1-3): DTGVSQNPRHKITKRGQNVTFRCDPISEHNRLYWYRQTLGQGPEFLTYFQNEAQLEKSRLLSDRFSAERPKGSFSTLEIQRTEQGDSAMYLCASSLALDSSGNTIYFGEGSWLTVV.

The CDR3 region has the DNA TGTGCCAGCAGTACTAGTCTTCGGGGTTTTCATCAGCCCCAGCATTTT. Amino acids: CASSTSLRGFHQPQHF. This chain joins TRBV6-6 and TRBJ1-5, with D unresolved. Between the trimmed V and J ends, which lost 5 bases and 5 bases, there was a span of 19 bases. The CDR3 contains 16 residues. Looked up from germline, CDR1 is MNHNY and CDR2 is SVGAGI (reference sequence).

This clone was counted a single time. V is TRBV7-8 and J is TRBJ2-7; a possible D gene is TRBD1 (6 bases). The germline V gene has CDR1 SGHVS and CDR2 FQNEAQ. The CDR3 spans 13 residues. Trimming removed 2 bases from V and 3 bases from J, with 8 bases in between. CDR3 DNA: TGTGCCAGCAGCTTACAGGGGAACTACGAGCAGTACTTC. Translation: CASSLQGNYEQYF.

J is TRBJ2-7 and V is TRBV19; TRBD1 matches 7 bases. The CDR3 is 12 residues long. Germline V gene lookup returns CDR1 LNHDA and CDR2 SQIVND (reference sequence). V trimming: 6 bases; J trimming: 5 bases; junction bases outside the gene matches: 4. The CDR3 sequence is CASRDTGDEQYF. CDR3 in DNA: TGTGCCAGTAGGGACACAGGGGACGAGCAGTACTTC.